This TCR beta chain stems from a study of T cells in Graves' hyperthyroidism and ophthalmopathy. Broader study findings: Ophthalmopathy onset followed model prediction by a median about seven months. Stable hyperthyroidism and ophthalmopathy were separated using 13 V-J signatures.

Exclusion criteria comprised uncontrolled infection, other autoimmune disease, pregnancy or lactation. The diagnostic basis comprised clinical symptoms, serum thyroxine and TRAb, thyroid ultrasound and orbital computed tomography. The V gene's germline CDR1 is SGHVS and CDR2 FQNEAQ. The length of the CDR3 is 14 residues. Trimming removed 5 bases from V and 4 bases from J, with 14 bases in between. Regarding this clonotype: The target antigen is unknown.

The investigators amplified TCR beta CDR3 regions from RNA transcripts. Primed by the HTBI set, a first-round RT-PCR was run on the TCR CDR3. MiXCR, applied by TCRdb to the multiplex PCR reads, yields one record per CDR3 protein. The table records hundreds of thousands of distinct CDR3 sequences, 45% of them present only once. This sequence originates from an adult man with Graves' disease, either hyperthyroidism or ophthalmopathy (not recorded which). Sample: peripheral blood or thyroid tissue (not recorded which). The chain carries TRBV7-8 and TRBJ2-5; D is unresolved. This CDR3 is CASSQDPVSETQYF. The CDR3 DNA reads TGTGCCAGCAGCCAAGATCCGGTTTCAGAGACCCAGTACTTC.